This T cell receptor (beta chain) derives from a study of early T cells in non-severe SARS-CoV-2 infection (dated by TCRdb to the early 2020s). For context, the study as a whole: TCR sequencing used bulk RNA from unsorted whole blood, so alpha and beta chains could not be paired.

After removal of 0 bases from V and 5 bases from J, the junction retains 7 bases not matched to a gene. Its CDR3 holds 15 amino acids, cysteine through phenylalanine. Only the CDR3 DNA stays, 45 bases, in frame from base 1. The germline V gene sets CDR1 to SGDLS and CDR2 to YYNGEE. This clonotype was seen ten or more times. Its antigen is unknown. No qualities accompany the bases; no much larger clone lies one base away. Points the paper makes about the study in general: VDJdb matching was skewed toward anti-spike CD8 responses and likely underestimated virus-specific expansions, missing private and CD4 specificities.

The library relied on 5' RACE. Sequencing took place on a NextSeq 500. In the TCR library protocol, unique molecular identifiers were attached to individual cDNA molecules to correct for PCR bias and sequencing error. Sequencing covered both TCR alpha and beta chains, and within each sample the abundances of alpha and beta sequences were tightly co-correlated. Processing in the source paper ran as follows. Decombinator V4 was used to perform V gene, J gene and CDR3 annotation of TCR sequences. Expanded TCRs were defined as changing significantly between any two time points under a Poisson model with p below 0.0001. TCR abundances were normalised to the total number of TCRs sequenced per sample and expressed as counts per million. TRAV1-2 paired with TRAJ12, TRAJ20 or TRAJ33 defined MAIT TCRs, while TRAV10 paired with TRAJ18 defined iNKT TCRs. VDJdb, accessed 1 November 2021, was searched for CMV, EBV and SARS-CoV-2 annotated TCRs, with TCRs annotated for multiple antigens excluded. The public reads were quality trimmed at Q25 with fastp and then assembled into clones with MiXCR by TCRdb, keeping productive beta chains. Each record represents a unique CDR3 protein, reported with the most common genes and DNA among its rows. These V and J calls rely on TCRdb rather than the paper's analysis. The sample table holds approximately 30,000 distinct CDR3 sequences, of which roughly 5% were seen once. The biggest ten clones account for over 20% of the sample.

Set within a cohort of healthcare workers in London, UK, this nested case-control study involved weekly PCR testing of nasopharyngeal swabs along with blood sampling. Healthcare workers were enrolled in the week of the UK lockdown, from 23 to 31 March 2020, and were followed every week for up to roughly 15 weeks. The receptor was isolated from an adult who was a healthcare worker with PCR-confirmed SARS-CoV-2 infection or an uninfected control (not recorded which). The sequenced material came from whole blood. The V and J genes are TRBV9 and TRBJ2-5, with 7 bases matching TRBD2. DNA sequence: TGTGCCAGCAGCGTAGGTGGCGGGGGAAGCGAGACCCAGTACTTC. This encodes CASSVGGGGSETQYF.